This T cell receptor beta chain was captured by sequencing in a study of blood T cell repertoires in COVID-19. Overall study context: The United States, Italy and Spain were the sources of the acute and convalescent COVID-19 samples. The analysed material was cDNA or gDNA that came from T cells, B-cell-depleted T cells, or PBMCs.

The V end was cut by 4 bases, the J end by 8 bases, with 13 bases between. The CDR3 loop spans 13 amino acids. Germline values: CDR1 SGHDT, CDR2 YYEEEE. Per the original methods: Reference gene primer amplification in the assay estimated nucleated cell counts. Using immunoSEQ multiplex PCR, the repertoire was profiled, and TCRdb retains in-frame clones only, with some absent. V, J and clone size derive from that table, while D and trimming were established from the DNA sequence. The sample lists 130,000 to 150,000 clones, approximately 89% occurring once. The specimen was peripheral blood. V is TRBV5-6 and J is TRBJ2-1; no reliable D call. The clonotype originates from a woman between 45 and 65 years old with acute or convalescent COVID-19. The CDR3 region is CASSLPLGYEQFF. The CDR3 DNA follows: TGTGCCAGCAGCCTTCCCCTCGGGTATGAGCAGTTCTTC. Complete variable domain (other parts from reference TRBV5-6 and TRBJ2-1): DAGVTQSPTHLIKTRGQQVTLRCSPKSGHDTVSWYQQALGQGPQFIFQYYEEEERQRGNFPDRFSGHQFPNYSSELNVNALLLGDSALYLCASSLPLGYEQFFGPGTRLTVL.